The 16 T cell receptor beta chains presented below share a single source sample, sequenced in a study of T cells expressing NK-cell markers. TCRdb re-called the 5' RACE reads and catalogs CDR3 proteins one per entry, DNA excluded. The table lists 350,000 to 400,000 distinct CDR3 sequences. Sequenced sample: blood T cells: a sorted CD56 or NKG2C T cell subset, CD4+ or CD8+ T cells, or bulk PBMC T cells (not recorded which). The origin of the receptors is a woman aged 45 to 65 in good health.

V and J are TRBV6-2 or TRBV6-3 and TRBJ2-3; TCRdb picks TRBD1, but there is no DNA to check that call. CDR1 is MNHEY, CDR2 SVGEGT, per germline. This CDR3 is 14 amino acids long. CDR3 protein: CASSWDRGGDTQYF.

The CDR3 reads CASRHRGLDWYTQYF. The chain carries TRBV6-2 or TRBV6-3 and TRBJ2-3; TCRdb proposes TRBD2, but this gene call is untestable without DNA. CDR1 and CDR2 from the germline V gene are MNHEY and SVGEGT. The CDR3 loop spans 15 amino acids.

This chain connects TRBV5-6 to TRBJ2-2; checking the TCRdb D call of TRBD1 is not possible without DNA. This CDR3 has 16 residues. Per the germline V gene, CDR1 is SGHDT and CDR2 is YYEEEE. The chain's CDR3 is CASTPLGDRVTGELFF.

CDR3: CASKEAYEKLFF. V gene TRBV2 combines with J gene TRBJ1-4. The CDR3 is made up of 12 amino acids. Germline V gene data show CDR1 as SNHLY and CDR2 as FYNNEI.

The chain joins TRBV12-3 or TRBV12-4 to TRBJ2-7. The CDR3 has 13 amino acids. The CDR3 sequence: CASSRRTVHEQYF.

The chain links TRBV14 to TRBJ2-7; as DNA is missing, the TRBD2 call by TCRdb cannot be tested. Per the germline V gene, CDR1 is SGHDN and CDR2 is FVKESK. The CDR3 covers 13 residues. CDR3 loop: CASSQRLAGEQYF.

V gene TRBV9 combines with J gene TRBJ1-4. Germline values: CDR1 SGDLS, CDR2 YYNGEE. The CDR3 totals 15 residues. The CDR3 loop is CASSVDGETNEKLFF.

The genes are TRBV12-3 or TRBV12-4 and TRBJ2-7; the D call from TCRdb, TRBD1, cannot be confirmed without DNA. This CDR3 has 17 residues. The CDR3 sequence is CASSTTGTYPLLDEQYF.

The V and J genes are TRBV5-1 and TRBJ1-4. CDR1 is SGHRS and CDR2 is YFSETQ in the germline V gene. This CDR3 has 14 residues. Here the CDR3 reads CASSDVGKEEKLFF.

The V call is TRBV27, the J call TRBJ1-5; TCRdb's assignment of TRBD1 cannot be checked, as there is no DNA. Germline CDR1 and CDR2: MNHEY and SMNVEV (reference sequence). The CDR3 runs to 15 residues. The CDR3 region is CASSLSSGANQPQHF.

The chain carries TRBV5-1 and TRBJ1-1. The CDR3 spans 14 residues. The germline CDR1 and CDR2 sequences are SGHRS and YFSETQ. The CDR3: CASRGSLGDTEAFF.

The chain employs TRBV20-1 and TRBJ2-1; TCRdb indicates TRBD2, and absent DNA this call remains unverified. The germline CDR1 and CDR2 sequences are DFQATT and SNEGSKA (reference sequence). The length of the CDR3 is 15 residues. This CDR3 is CSASMEATWYNEQFF.

This rearrangement joins TRBV12-3 or TRBV12-4 to TRBJ2-1; TCRdb outputs TRBD1, but without DNA this stays unchecked. The CDR3 is 14 amino acids. Here the CDR3 reads CASLRGGTYNEQFF.

The chain is built from TRBV5-4 and TRBJ2-3; the TRBD2 assignment by TCRdb is unverifiable without DNA. Germline CDR1 reads SGHNT; CDR2 reads YYREEE (reference sequence). This CDR3 spans 12 amino acids. CDR3 sequence: CASSPREGVQYF.

The J gene is TRBJ2-3, the V gene TRBV5-1; the D call of TRBD1 rests on TCRdb alone, since no DNA is present to check it. CDR3 size: 12 residues. CDR1 and CDR2 from the germline V gene are SGHRS and YFSETQ. This CDR3 reads CASSQGVNPSNF.

The rearrangement links TRBV30 to TRBJ1-2. Germline V gene data show CDR1 as GTSNPN and CDR2 as SVGIG (reference sequence). The CDR3 spans 11 residues. CDR3 in amino acids: CAWSLEYGYTF.